This T cell receptor (beta chain) was found in a study of draining lymph node invasion in breast cancer (dated by TCRdb to the early 2020s). Regarding the study in general: In a separate targeted assay, bulk TCR-beta CDR3 sequencing compared sorted memory regulatory T cells and memory conventional CD4 T cells across breast cancer tissues. The separate targeted TCR sequencing included lymph nodes from five patients, and primary tumors were also sequenced for three of those five patients. From each patient, matched non-invaded and tumor-invaded tumor-draining lymph nodes and the primary tumor were collected, and both Treg and Tconv subsets were profiled. Summary of the overall study and its limitations: The data could not determine whether Treg conversion took place in a particular organ or whether converted Tregs recirculated between nodes and tumor. Detection of some of the top 100 tumor clones in both invaded and non-invaded nodes suggests recirculation between tumor and draining nodes. According to the targeted TCR-seq data, Tregs appeared to be more clonally expanded than Tconvs in every tissue, and both subsets had lower diversity in tumor than in lymph nodes. The tumor top-100 clone tracking analysis could be carried out in only a couple of patients. Roughly 13-25% of Treg TCRs were shared with Tconvs per tissue, interpreted as suggesting peripheral Treg induction. TCRs shared between the Treg and Tconv subsets were regarded as suggesting, but not proving, a common clonal origin.

Memory conventional CD4 T cells were isolated by sorting for CD4+ CD45RA- CD25- cells. T cells were pre-enriched with a Miltenyi Pan T Cell isolation kit before staining and sorting. Primary tumors were characterized by immunohistochemistry for estrogen receptor, progesterone receptor, HER2 and Ki-67. Fresh surgical tissue was processed within a few hours after surgery by cutting into small fragments. Tissue fragments were enzymatically digested with Liberase TL plus DNase for less than 25 minutes and filtered through a 40-micrometer strainer. After DAPI live/dead staining, cells were sorted on a BD FACS Aria II, reaching about 97-99% purity. Sorted cells were lysed in TCL buffer, and RNA was purified using a Norgen Single Cell RNA purification kit that included DNase treatment. A note on this clonotype: The clone's antigen remains unknown. No much larger clonotype is one base removed from it; base qualities were not supplied.

Including the terminal cysteine and phenylalanine, the CDR3 comprises 17 residues. Kept here is only the CDR3 DNA, which spans 51 bases and is read in frame from base 1. The germline V gene encodes CDR1 SGHDN and CDR2 FVKESK. Trimming costs V 0 bases and J 0 bases, and their ends lie 13 bases apart. The library was built by means of bulk RNA-seq. The data were produced on an Illumina HiSeq 2500. On the study's bioinformatics: For the separate targeted TCR-seq dataset, CDR3 sequences were extracted and quantified from raw reads using MiXCR version 2.1.5 with default parameters. In the separate targeted TCR-seq dataset, TCR-beta clones were defined by the combination of V gene, J gene and CDR3 sequence. In the separate targeted TCR-seq dataset, clones with fewer than three counts were removed, then only the 90% most strongly expressed clones per sample were retained. In the separate targeted TCR-seq dataset, Treg-Tconv overlap was computed as shared clones divided by total Treg clones per tissue, times 100. Starting from the raw public reads, TCRdb applied fastp trimming at Q25, assembled clones with MiXCR and retained in-frame beta chains. Entries that share a CDR3 protein sequence are merged under the most common genes and DNA. These V and J calls are TCRdb output, not the study's own analysis. In all, the sample holds over a thousand distinct CDR3 sequences, and 55% to 80% of those were seen once. The ten largest clones represent more than 6.5% of the sample.

The clonotype originates from a female donor with luminal breast cancer. Material for sequencing was sorted memory CD4+ effector T cells from the tumor. Per the publication, the cell subset or site label means: CD45RA-negative sorted CD4+ T cells (memory Tconv or effector/memory Treg). The chain is encoded by TRBV14 joined to TRBJ2-3; TRBD1 is possibly the D segment (6 matching bases). CDR3 loop: CASSQDPDRSSTDTQYF. The DNA sequence is TGTGCCAGCAGCCAAGATCCGGACAGATCCAGCACAGATACGCAGTATTTT.